The rows below give T cell receptor beta chains drawn from one sample of a study of immune heterogeneity within non-small cell lung tumors. One entry per CDR3 protein, called by TCRdb with MiXCR from the multiplex PCR reads. The sample has approximately 12,000 distinct CDR3 sequences, about 20% seen once. Sequenced: lung tumor tissue. The receptors were gathered from a man aged 60 to 75 with non-small cell lung cancer. The CDR3 runs from the conserved cysteine through the conserved F or W. Fields, in order: CDR3 protein, CDR3 DNA, D gene, clone size, V gene, J gene. The D gene is left open where the match is weak. The listing skips clone size in some rows; elsewhere it reads once, few, many or a size class.

CAFLGTSTGYTF	TGTGCCTTCCTGGGGACATCAACAGGCTACACCTTC	-	many	TRBV30	TRBJ1-2
CASSPTRTSGSTYEQFF	TGTGCCAGCAGCCCGACAAGGACTAGCGGGAGCACCTATGAGCAGTTCTTC	TRBD2	-	TRBV6-1	TRBJ2-1
CSATEHLNYGYTF	TGCAGTGCTACGGAACACCTTAACTATGGCTACACCTTC	-	medium-sized	TRBV20-1	TRBJ1-2
CATSGRTGVTAGELFF	TGTGCCACCAGCGGGAGGACAGGGGTCACCGCCGGGGAGCTGTTTTTT	TRBD1	few	TRBV15	TRBJ2-2
CASSSDRGWYEQYF	TGTGCCAGCAGCTCCGACAGGGGGTGGTACGAGCAGTACTTC	TRBD1	few	TRBV5-6	TRBJ2-7
CASSRYTGELFF	TGTGCCAGCTCAAGATACACCGGGGAGCTGTTTTTT	-	-	TRBV18	TRBJ2-2
CASSLETRSNQPQHF	TGTGCCAGCAGCTTAGAGACACGGAGCAATCAGCCCCAGCATTTT	-	-	TRBV7-9	TRBJ1-5
CASSLRIGQGLAGPTGELFF	TGTGCCAGCAGCTTGAGGATTGGACAGGGGCTAGCGGGACCTACCGGGGAGCTGTTTTTT	-	-	TRBV5-5	TRBJ2-2
CASSLTDKGQGNQPQHF	TGCGCCAGCAGCTTAACGGACAAGGGACAGGGCAATCAGCCCCAGCATTTT	TRBD1	few	TRBV5-1	TRBJ1-5
CASSERADGGYTF	TGTGCCAGCAGTGAAAGGGCGGATGGAGGCTACACCTTC	-	medium-sized	TRBV6-1	TRBJ1-2
CASSLRLAATDTQYF	TGTGCCAGCAGCCTACGACTAGCAGCTACGGATACGCAGTATTTT	TRBD2	few	TRBV7-9	TRBJ2-3
CASKIQGRTDTQYF	TGTGCCAGTAAAATCCAGGGGAGGACAGATACGCAGTATTTT	-	many	TRBV19	TRBJ2-3
CASSAGQADTDTQYF	TGTGCCAGCAGCGCCGGACAGGCGGACACAGATACGCAGTATTTT	TRBD1	-	TRBV9	TRBJ2-3
CASRGTGQSYGYTF	TGTGCCAGCAGGGGTACCGGACAGAGCTATGGCTACACCTTC	-	medium-sized	TRBV12-3/TRBV12-4	TRBJ1-2
CASIPGGQETQYF	TGTGCCAGCATCCCGGGCGGTCAAGAGACCCAGTACTTC	-	-	TRBV6-1	TRBJ2-5
CASSLSGLGTGYHNEQFF	TGCGCCAGCAGTCTCTCTGGGCTCGGGACAGGATACCACAATGAGCAGTTCTTC	TRBD1	-	TRBV4-1	TRBJ2-1
CSAVDTSDYEQYF	TGCAGTGCTGTCGACACGTCGGACTACGAGCAGTACTTC	-	-	TRBV20-1	TRBJ2-7
CATSLHGNYNEQFF	TGTGCCACCAGCCTCCACGGGAACTACAATGAGCAGTTCTTC	-	medium-sized	TRBV12-3/TRBV12-4	TRBJ2-1
CSAQHQETQYF	TGCAGTGCTCAGCACCAAGAGACCCAGTACTTC	-	-	TRBV20-1	TRBJ2-5
CASSELDRGYDWANVLTF	TGTGCCAGCAGTGAATTGGACAGGGGGTATGACTGGGCCAACGTCCTGACTTTC	TRBD1	medium-sized	TRBV6-1	TRBJ2-6
CATSRDGQPSTDTQYF	TGTGCCACCAGCAGAGATGGGCAACCTAGCACAGATACGCAGTATTTT	-	-	TRBV15	TRBJ2-3
CATSDTESYNEQFF	TGTGCCACCAGTGATACCGAGTCCTACAATGAGCAGTTCTTC	-	-	TRBV24-1	TRBJ2-1
CASSGQGRTDTQYF	TGTGCCAGCAGCGGACAGGGGAGGACAGATACGCAGTATTTT	TRBD1	-	TRBV9	TRBJ2-3
CASTSGGGTDTQYF	TGTGCCAGCACCTCGGGAGGGGGTACAGATACGCAGTATTTT	TRBD2	-	TRBV2	TRBJ2-3
CASTPTGHEQYF	TGTGCCAGCACCCCGACAGGGCACGAGCAGTACTTC	TRBD1	-	TRBV18	TRBJ2-7
CSARDPTSGRGSEQYF	TGCAGTGCTAGAGATCCCACTAGCGGGAGAGGGAGCGAGCAGTACTTC	TRBD2	medium-sized	TRBV20-1	TRBJ2-7
CASATAEAKEQFF	TGTGCCAGCGCAACCGCGGAGGCCAAAGAGCAGTTCTTC	-	-	TRBV7-8	TRBJ2-1
CASSLTGAGGLLFF	TGTGCCAGCAGCCTCACCGGGGCGGGAGGGCTGCTGTTCTTC	TRBD2	medium-sized	TRBV6-1	TRBJ2-1
CASSQSTSVGNEQFF	TGTGCCAGCAGCCAGTCGACTAGCGTAGGTAATGAGCAGTTCTTC	TRBD2	few	TRBV14	TRBJ2-1
CASSQDLASGYEQYF	TGCGCCAGCAGCCAAGATCTGGCTAGCGGCTACGAGCAGTACTTC	TRBD2	many	TRBV4-1	TRBJ2-7
CSAYGQAGTDTQYF	TGCAGTGCTTACGGACAGGCGGGCACAGATACGCAGTATTTT	TRBD1	few	TRBV20-1	TRBJ2-3
CASSLREGSGTYEQYF	TGCGCCAGCAGCCTCCGCGAGGGGTCGGGGACCTACGAGCAGTACTTC	-	-	TRBV4-1	TRBJ2-7
CASRLSTEYTEAFF	TGTGCCAGCAGACTGTCGACAGAGTACACTGAAGCTTTCTTT	-	-	TRBV7-9	TRBJ1-1
CASSHEGRSHEQYF	TGTGCCAGCAGTCACGAGGGGCGCTCCCACGAGCAGTACTTC	-	medium-sized	TRBV12-3/TRBV12-4	TRBJ2-7
CSASGRVGYGYTF	TGCAGTGCTAGCGGTAGGGTCGGTTATGGCTACACCTTC	-	medium-sized	TRBV20-1	TRBJ1-2
CASGTGGSGNTIYF	TGTGCCAGCGGGACAGGGGGCTCTGGAAACACCATATATTTT	TRBD1	-	TRBV6-4	TRBJ1-3
CASSVRGANEKLFF	TGTGCCAGCAGTGTACGGGGGGCGAATGAAAAACTGTTTTTT	-	medium-sized	TRBV12-3/TRBV12-4	TRBJ1-4
CSARTSGRETQYF	TGCAGTGCTAGGACTAGCGGGAGAGAGACCCAGTACTTC	TRBD2	few	TRBV20-1	TRBJ2-5
CASKRSLGQYTGELFF	TGTGCCAGCAAAAGATCACTAGGGCAATACACCGGGGAGCTGTTTTTT	-	medium-sized	TRBV12-3/TRBV12-4	TRBJ2-2
CASSPRDRGLDEQYF	TGTGCCAGCTCACCCCGGGACAGGGGGCTTGACGAGCAGTACTTC	TRBD1	-	TRBV18	TRBJ2-7
CASRQGGRDRGPRVYGYTF	TGTGCCAGCAGACAAGGAGGGAGGGACAGGGGGCCGCGGGTCTATGGCTACACCTTC	TRBD1	-	TRBV4-2	TRBJ1-2
CSVLPGQGGELFF	TGCAGCGTCCTCCCGGGACAGGGAGGGGAGCTGTTTTTT	TRBD1	few	TRBV29-1	TRBJ2-2
CASNPPGGTNTGELFF	TGTGCCAGCAACCCTCCAGGGGGAACGAACACCGGGGAGCTGTTTTTT	TRBD1	few	TRBV7-9	TRBJ2-2
CSALIVDEQFF	TGCAGTGCTCTAATAGTGGATGAGCAGTTCTTC	-	many	TRBV20-1	TRBJ2-1
CASSEGWEANNEQFF	TGTGCCAGCAGCGAGGGGTGGGAGGCAAACAATGAGCAGTTCTTC	-	few	TRBV9	TRBJ2-1
CSASHMTASTNEKLFF	TGCAGTGCTAGTCACATGACAGCTTCTACTAATGAAAAACTGTTTTTT	-	-	TRBV20-1	TRBJ1-4
CASSNRDMTAGAGLEQFF	TGTGCCAGCAGTAACCGGGACATGACAGCAGGAGCGGGTCTTGAGCAGTTCTTC	-	few	TRBV2	TRBJ2-1
CASGRDSSEAFF	TGTGCCAGCGGGAGGGACAGTTCTGAAGCTTTCTTT	TRBD1	-	TRBV7-6	TRBJ1-1
CASELLQTQYF	TGTGCCAGCGAGCTCCTACAGACCCAGTACTTC	-	medium-sized	TRBV6-1	TRBJ2-5
CASSTQGILAGNCGYTF	TGTGCCAGCAGTACACAGGGGATCTTGGCTGGTAACTGTGGCTACACCTTC	TRBD1	medium-sized	TRBV28	TRBJ1-2